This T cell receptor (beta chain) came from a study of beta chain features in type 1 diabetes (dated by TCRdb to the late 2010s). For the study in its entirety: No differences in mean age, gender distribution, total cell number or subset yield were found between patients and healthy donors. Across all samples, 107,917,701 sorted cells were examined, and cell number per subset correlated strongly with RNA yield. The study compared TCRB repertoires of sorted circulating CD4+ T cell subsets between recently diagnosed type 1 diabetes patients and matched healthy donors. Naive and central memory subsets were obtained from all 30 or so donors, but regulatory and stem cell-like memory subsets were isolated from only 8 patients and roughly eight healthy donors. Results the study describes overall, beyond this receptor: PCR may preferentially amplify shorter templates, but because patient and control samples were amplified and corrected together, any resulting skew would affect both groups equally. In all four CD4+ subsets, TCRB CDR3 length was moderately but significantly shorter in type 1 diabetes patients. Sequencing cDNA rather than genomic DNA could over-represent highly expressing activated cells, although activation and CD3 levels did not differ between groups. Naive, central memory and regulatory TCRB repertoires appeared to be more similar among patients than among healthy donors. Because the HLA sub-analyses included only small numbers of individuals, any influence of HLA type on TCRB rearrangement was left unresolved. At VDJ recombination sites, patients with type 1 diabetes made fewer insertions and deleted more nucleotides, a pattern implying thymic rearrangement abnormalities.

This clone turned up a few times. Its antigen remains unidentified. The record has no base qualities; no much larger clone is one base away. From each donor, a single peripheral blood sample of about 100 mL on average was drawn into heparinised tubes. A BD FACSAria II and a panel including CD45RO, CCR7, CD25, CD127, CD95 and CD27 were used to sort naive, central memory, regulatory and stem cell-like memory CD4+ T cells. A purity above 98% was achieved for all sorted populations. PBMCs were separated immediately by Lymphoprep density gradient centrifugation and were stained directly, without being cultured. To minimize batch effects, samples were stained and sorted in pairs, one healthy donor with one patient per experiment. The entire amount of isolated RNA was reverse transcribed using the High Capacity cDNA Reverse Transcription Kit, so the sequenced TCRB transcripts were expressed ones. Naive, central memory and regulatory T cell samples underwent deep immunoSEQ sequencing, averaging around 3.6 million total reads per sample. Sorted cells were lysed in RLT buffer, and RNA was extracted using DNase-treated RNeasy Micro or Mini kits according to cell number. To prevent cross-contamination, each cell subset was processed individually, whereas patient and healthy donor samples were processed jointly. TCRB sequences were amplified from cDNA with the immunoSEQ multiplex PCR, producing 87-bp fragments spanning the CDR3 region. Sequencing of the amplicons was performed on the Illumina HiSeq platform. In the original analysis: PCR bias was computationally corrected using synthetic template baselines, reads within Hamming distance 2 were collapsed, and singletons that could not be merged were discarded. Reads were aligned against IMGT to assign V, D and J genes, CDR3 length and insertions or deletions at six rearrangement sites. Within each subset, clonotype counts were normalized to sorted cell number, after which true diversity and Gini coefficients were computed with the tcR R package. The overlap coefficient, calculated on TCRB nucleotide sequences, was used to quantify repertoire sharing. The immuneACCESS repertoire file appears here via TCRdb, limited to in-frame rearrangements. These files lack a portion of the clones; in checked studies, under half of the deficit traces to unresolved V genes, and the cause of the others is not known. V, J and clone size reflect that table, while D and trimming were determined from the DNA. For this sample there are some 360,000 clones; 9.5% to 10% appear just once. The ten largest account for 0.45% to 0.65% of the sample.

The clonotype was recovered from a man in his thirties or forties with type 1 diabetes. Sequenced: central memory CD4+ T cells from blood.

The CDR3 loop reads CASSLRQDLTYEQYF. At the DNA level, the sequence is TGTGCCAGCAGCTTAAGACAGGACTTAACCTACGAGCAGTACTTC. The receptor chain draws on TRBV7-9 and TRBJ2-7; tentative D gene TRBD1, with 6 bases matching. The V end loses 2 bases and the J end loses 2 bases, and a stretch of 13 bases separates them. The CDR1 and CDR2 encoded by the germline V gene (reference sequence) are SEHNR and FQNEAQ. From its cysteine to its phenylalanine, the CDR3 spans 15 amino acids. CDR3 DNA is the only sequence kept; it has 45 bases, read in frame from the first base.